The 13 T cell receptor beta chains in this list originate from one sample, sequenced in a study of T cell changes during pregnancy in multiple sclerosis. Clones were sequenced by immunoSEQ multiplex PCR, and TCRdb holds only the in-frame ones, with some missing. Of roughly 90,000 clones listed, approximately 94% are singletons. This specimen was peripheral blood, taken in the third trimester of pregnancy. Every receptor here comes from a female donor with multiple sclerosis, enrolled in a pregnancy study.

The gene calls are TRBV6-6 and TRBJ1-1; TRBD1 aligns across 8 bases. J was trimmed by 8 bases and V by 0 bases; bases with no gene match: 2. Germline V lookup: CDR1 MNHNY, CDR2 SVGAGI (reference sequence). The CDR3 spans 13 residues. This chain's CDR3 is CASSYSQGAEAFF. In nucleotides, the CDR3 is TGTGCCAGCAGTTACTCGCAGGGGGCAGAAGCTTTCTTT.

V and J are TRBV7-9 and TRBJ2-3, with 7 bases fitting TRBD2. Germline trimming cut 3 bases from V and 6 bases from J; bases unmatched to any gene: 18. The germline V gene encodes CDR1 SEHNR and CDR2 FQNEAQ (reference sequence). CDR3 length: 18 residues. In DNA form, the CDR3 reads TGTGCCAGCAGCTTGGGGACCAATCCCGGGCGCGGGAGTGATACGCAGTATTTT. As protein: CASSLGTNPGRGSDTQYF.

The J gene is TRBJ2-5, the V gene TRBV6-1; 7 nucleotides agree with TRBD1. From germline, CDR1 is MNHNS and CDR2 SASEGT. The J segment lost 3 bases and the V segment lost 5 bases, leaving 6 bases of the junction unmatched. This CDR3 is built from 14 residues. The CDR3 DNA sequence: TGTGCCAGCAGTATGGGACAGAGGAAAGAGACCCAGTACTTC. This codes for CASSMGQRKETQYF.

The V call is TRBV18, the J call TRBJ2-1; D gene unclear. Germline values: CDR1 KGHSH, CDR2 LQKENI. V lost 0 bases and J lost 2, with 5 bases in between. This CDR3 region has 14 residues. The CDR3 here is CASSPPLAYNEQFF. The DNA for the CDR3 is TGTGCCAGCTCACCACCGCTAGCCTACAATGAGCAGTTCTTC.

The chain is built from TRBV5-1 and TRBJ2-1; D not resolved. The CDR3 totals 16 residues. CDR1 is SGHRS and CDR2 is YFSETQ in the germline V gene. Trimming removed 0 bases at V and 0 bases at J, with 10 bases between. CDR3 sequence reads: CASSLGSMSSYNEQFF. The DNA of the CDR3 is TGCGCCAGCAGCTTGGGATCCATGAGCTCCTACAATGAGCAGTTCTTC.

This CDR3 reads CTSDRTNYGYTF. CDR3 coding DNA: TGTACTTCAGACAGGACTAACTATGGCTACACCTTC. The chain carries TRBV2 and TRBJ1-2; D possibly corresponds to TRBD1 (6 bases). Germline values: CDR1 SNHLY, CDR2 FYNNEI. This CDR3 contains 12 residues.

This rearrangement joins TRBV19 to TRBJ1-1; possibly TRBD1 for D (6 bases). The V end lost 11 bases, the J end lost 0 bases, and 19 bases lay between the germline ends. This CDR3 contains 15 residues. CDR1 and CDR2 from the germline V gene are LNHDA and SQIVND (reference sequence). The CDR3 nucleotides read TGTGCCGCCAGGAGGCAGGGGCCCTTGAACACTGAAGCTTTCTTT. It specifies CAARRQGPLNTEAFF.

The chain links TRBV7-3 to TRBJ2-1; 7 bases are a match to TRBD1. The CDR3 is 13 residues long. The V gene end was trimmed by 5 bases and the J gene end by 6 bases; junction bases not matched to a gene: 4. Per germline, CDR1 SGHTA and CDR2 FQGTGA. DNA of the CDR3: TGTGCCAGCAGCCGTGACAGGGTCAATGAGCAGTTCTTC. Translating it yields CASSRDRVNEQFF.

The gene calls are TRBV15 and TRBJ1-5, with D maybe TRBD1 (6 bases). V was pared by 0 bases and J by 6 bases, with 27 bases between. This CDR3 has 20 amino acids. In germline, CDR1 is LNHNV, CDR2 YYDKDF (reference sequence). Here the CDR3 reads CATSRDRWGLGAIQSQPQHF. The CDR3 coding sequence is TGTGCCACCAGCAGAGATCGGTGGGGGCTCGGAGCAATTCAGAGTCAGCCCCAGCATTTT. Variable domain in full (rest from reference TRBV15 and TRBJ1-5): DAMVIQNPRYQVTQFGKPVTLSCSQTLNHNVMYWYQQKSSQAPKLLFHYYDKDFNNEADTPDNFQSRRPNTSFCFLDIRSPGLGDTAMYLCATSRDRWGLGAIQSQPQHFGDGTRLSIL.

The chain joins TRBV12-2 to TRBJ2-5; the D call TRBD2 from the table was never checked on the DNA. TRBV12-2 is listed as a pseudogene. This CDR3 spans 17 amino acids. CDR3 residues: CASRREGFAGPPETQYF. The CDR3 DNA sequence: TGTGCAAGTCGCCGAGAGGGGTTCGCGGGACCTCCCGAGACCCAGTACTTC.

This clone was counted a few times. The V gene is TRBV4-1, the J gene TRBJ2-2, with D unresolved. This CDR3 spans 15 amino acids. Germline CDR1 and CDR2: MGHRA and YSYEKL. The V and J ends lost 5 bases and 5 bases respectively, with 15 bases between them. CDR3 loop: CASSTSGAGTGELFF. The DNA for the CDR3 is TGCGCCAGCAGCACTTCAGGCGCCGGTACCGGGGAGCTGTTTTTT.

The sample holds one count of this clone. The CDR3 DNA reads as TGTGCCAGCAGCCAAAACGTGGGTACTAGCGGTGAGGTCAATGAGCAGTTCTTC. It encodes CASSQNVGTSGEVNEQFF. This rearrangement joins TRBV4-2 to TRBJ2-1, with 8 bases lining up with TRBD2. CDR3 size: 18 residues. V lost 2 bases and J lost 6; bases outside the gene matches: 15. Germline V lookup: CDR1 LGHNA, CDR2 YNFKEQ.

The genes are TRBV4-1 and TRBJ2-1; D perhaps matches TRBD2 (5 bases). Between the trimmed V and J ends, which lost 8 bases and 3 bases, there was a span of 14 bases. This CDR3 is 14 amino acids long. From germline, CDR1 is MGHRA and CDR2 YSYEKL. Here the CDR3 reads CASGREAVYNEQFF. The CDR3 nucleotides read TGCGCCAGCGGACGAGAAGCGGTCTACAATGAGCAGTTCTTC.